Sequencing of this T cell receptor beta chain was carried out in a study of blood T cell repertoires in COVID-19. The CDR3 sequence is 16 residues long. The V segment lost 3 bases and the J segment 6 bases; nucleotides outside the gene matches: 10. Germline assignment: CDR1 WSHSY and CDR2 SAAADI. Sequencing used immunoSEQ multiplex PCR; TCRdb keeps in-frame clones, though not all of them. The sample lists roughly 39,000 clones; 85% were seen once. The chain is built from TRBV10-2 and TRBJ1-5; TRBD1 agrees at 8 bases. This TCR was recovered from a man in his 60s with acute or convalescent COVID-19. Sequenced material: peripheral blood. Here the CDR3 reads CASSDADRGNSQPQHF. As DNA, the CDR3 is TGCGCCAGCAGTGACGCCGACAGGGGAAACAGTCAGCCCCAGCATTTT.